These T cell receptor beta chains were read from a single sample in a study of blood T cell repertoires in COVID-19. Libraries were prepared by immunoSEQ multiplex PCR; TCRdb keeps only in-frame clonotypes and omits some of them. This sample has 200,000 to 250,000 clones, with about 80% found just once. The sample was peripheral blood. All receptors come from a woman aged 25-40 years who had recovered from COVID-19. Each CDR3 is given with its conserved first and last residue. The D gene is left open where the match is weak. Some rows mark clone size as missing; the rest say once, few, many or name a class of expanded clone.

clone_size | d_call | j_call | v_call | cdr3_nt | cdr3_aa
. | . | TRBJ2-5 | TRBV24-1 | TGTGCCACCAGTGAGGAGACAGAGACCCAGTACTTC | CATSEETETQYF
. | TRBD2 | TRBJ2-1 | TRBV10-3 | TGTGCCATCAGTTCCGGGACTAGCGGGAGGACACTCGTTTCCTACAATGAGCAGTTCTTC | CAISSGTSGRTLVSYNEQFF
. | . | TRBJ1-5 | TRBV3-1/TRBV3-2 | TGTGCCAGCAGTAGTAGCGGCAATCAGCCCCAGCATTTT | CASSSSGNQPQHF
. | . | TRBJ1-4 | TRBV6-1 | TGTGCCAGCAGTGAAGCAAGTGAGAATGAAAAACTGTTTTTT | CASSEASENEKLFF
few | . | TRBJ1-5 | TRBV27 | TGTGCCAGCAGTTCAGCCGACAGCACCAATCAGCCCCAGCATTTT | CASSSADSTNQPQHF
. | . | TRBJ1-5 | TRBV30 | TGTGCCTGGAGTGTAGGCCCTGGAGGCAGCAATCAGCCCCAGCATTTT | CAWSVGPGGSNQPQHF
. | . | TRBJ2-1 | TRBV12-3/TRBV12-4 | TGTGCCAGCAGTAAAATTAGCGGAATTGAGCAGTTCTTC | CASSKISGIEQFF
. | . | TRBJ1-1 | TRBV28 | TGTGCCAGCAGTTTAGGACAGAATATCGCTGAAGCTTTCTTT | CASSLGQNIAEAFF
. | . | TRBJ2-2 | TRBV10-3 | TGTGCCGCTCGAAGCGGGCTTAACGCCGGGGAGCTGTTTTTT | CAARSGLNAGELFF
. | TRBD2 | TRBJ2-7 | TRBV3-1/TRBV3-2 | TGTGCCAGCAGCCAGGGACTAGCGGGAGGGAAGTACGAGCAGTACTTC | CASSQGLAGGKYEQYF
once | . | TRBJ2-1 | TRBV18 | TGTGCCAGCTCAAGCTCCGGGGTTGCCTACAATGAGCAGTTCTTC | CASSSSGVAYNEQFF
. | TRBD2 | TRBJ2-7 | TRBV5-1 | TGCGCCAGCAAGTGGGGGACTAGCGGCTCCTACGAGCAGTACTTC | CASKWGTSGSYEQYF
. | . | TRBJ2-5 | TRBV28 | TGTGCCAGCAGTTTTTTGGACTACCAAGAGACCCAGTACTTC | CASSFLDYQETQYF
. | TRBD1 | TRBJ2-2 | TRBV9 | TGTGCCAGCAGCGTAGTAGGACAGGGCATAGGCGGGGAGCTGTTTTTT | CASSVVGQGIGGELFF
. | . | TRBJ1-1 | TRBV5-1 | TGCGCCAGCAGCTTGGTAGCCATGAACACTGAAGCTTTCTTT | CASSLVAMNTEAFF
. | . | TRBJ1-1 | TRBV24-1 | TGTGCCACCAGAGGCTCCCAGGGTCTGAATACTGAAGCTTTCTTT | CATRGSQGLNTEAFF
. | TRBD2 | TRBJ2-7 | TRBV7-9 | TGTGCCAGCAGCTTAGGTAGCGGGAACGAGCAGTACTTC | CASSLGSGNEQYF
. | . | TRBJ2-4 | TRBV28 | TGTGCCAGCAGTTTATGGCAGGGCGCAAAGGACATTCAGTACTTC | CASSLWQGAKDIQYF
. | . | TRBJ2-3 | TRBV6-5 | TGTGCCAGCAGGCACAGGGATACGCAGTATTTT | CASRHRDTQYF
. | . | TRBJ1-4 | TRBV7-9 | TGTGCCACCACTTTAGTAACTAATGAAAAACTGTTTTTT | CATTLVTNEKLFF
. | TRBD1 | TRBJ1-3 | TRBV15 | TGTGCCACCAGCACCGGGACAGGGCCTGGAAACACCATATATTTT | CATSTGTGPGNTIYF
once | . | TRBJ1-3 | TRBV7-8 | TGTGCCACCTCCGTACACTCTGGAAACACCATATATTTT | CATSVHSGNTIYF
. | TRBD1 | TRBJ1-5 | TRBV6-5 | TGTGCCAGCAGCGGACAGGGCGTTCAGCCCCAGCATTTT | CASSGQGVQPQHF
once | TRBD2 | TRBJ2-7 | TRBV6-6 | TGTGCCAGCAGACCCGGACTAGCGGCCTCCTCCTACGAGCAGTACTTC | CASRPGLAASSYEQYF
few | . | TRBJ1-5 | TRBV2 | TGTGCCAGCAGAACTGTAGGAGCCCCCAGCAATCAGCCCCAGCATTTT | CASRTVGAPSNQPQHF
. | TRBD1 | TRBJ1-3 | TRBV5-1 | TGCGCCAGCAGCGTTGCACAGGGGCCTGGAAACACCATATATTTT | CASSVAQGPGNTIYF
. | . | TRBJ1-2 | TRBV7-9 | TGTGCCAGCAGGACGACCGACGGGGAGGGCTATGGCTACACCTTC | CASRTTDGEGYGYTF
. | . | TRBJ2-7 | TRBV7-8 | TGTGCCAGCAGCACCTACCCGGGACAACTATCCGAGCAGTACTTC | CASSTYPGQLSEQYF
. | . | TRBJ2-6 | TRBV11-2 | TGTGCCAGCAGCCCAGGTGGGGCTGCCAACGTCCTGACTTTC | CASSPGGAANVLTF
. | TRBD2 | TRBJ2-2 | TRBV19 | TGTGCCAGTATTGGCGGGAGACCTGGGGAGCTGTTTTTT | CASIGGRPGELFF
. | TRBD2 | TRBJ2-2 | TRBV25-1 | TGTGCCAGCACGGGGGGCACCGGGGAGCTGTTTTTT | CASTGGTGELFF
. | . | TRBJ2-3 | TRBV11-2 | TGTGCCAGCAGCTTAGAGCGGACACGGGCCACGGATACGCAGTATTTT | CASSLERTRATDTQYF
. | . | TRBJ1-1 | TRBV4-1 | TGCGCCAGCAGCCAAGAGTGGGGGGGAGCTTTCTTT | CASSQEWGGAFF
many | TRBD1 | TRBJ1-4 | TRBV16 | TGTGCCAGCAGCCAAAGGGGACAGGACAATGAAAAACTGTTTTTT | CASSQRGQDNEKLFF
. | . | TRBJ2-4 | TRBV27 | TGTGCCAGCAGTTTTTCCGCGGTTAACATTCAGTACTTC | CASSFSAVNIQYF
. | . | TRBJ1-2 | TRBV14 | TGTGCCAGCAGCCAAGAACGACAGGAAATCTATGGCTACACCTTC | CASSQERQEIYGYTF
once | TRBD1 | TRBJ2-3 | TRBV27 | TGTGCCAGCAGTTTGAAGACAGGGGGCATAGATACGCAGTATTTT | CASSLKTGGIDTQYF
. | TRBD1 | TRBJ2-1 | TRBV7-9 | TGTGCCAGCAGCACCCGACAGGGGAGAGGGGAGCAGTTCTTC | CASSTRQGRGEQFF
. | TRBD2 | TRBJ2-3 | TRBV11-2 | TGTGCCAGCAGCTTAGTTTCTAGCGGGGGCACAGATACGCAGTATTTT | CASSLVSSGGTDTQYF
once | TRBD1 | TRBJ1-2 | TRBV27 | TGTGCCAGCAGTTACGGACAGGGCGGAGGCTACACCTTC | CASSYGQGGGYTF
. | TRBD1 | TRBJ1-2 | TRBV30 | TGTGCCTGGAGTGTCGGCAGGGGGTTTGGTGGCTACACCTTC | CAWSVGRGFGGYTF
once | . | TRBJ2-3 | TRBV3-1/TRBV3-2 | TGTGCCAGCAGCGGGGCCACAGATACGCAGTATTTT | CASSGATDTQYF
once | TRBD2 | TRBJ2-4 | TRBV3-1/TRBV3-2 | TGTGCCAGCAGCCCCTCAGGGCTAGCGGGGCAGGGGTACTTC | CASSPSGLAGQGYF
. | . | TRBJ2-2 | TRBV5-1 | TGCGCCAGCAGGGTGGCAGGGGCCGAACACCGGGAGCTGTTTTTT | CASRVAGAEHRELFF
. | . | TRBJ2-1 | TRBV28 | TGTGCCAGCAGTTTAGGAGGGAATGAGCAGTTCTTC | CASSLGGNEQFF
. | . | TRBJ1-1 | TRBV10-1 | TGCGCCAGCAGTGAGTCGAGTGGTGAAGCTTTCTTT | CASSESSGEAFF
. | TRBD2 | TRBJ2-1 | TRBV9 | TGTGCCAGCAGCGTAGCCGGACTAGCGGGATACAATGAGCAGTTCTTC | CASSVAGLAGYNEQFF
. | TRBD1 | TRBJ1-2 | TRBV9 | TGTGCCAGCAGCGAGGGGGACAGGGGGATGGATGGCTACACCTTC | CASSEGDRGMDGYTF
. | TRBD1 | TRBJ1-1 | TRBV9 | TGTGCCAGCAGCTCACAGGGGGCGAGGAACACTGAAGCTTTCTTT | CASSSQGARNTEAFF
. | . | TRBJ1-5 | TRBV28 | TGTGCCAGCATTTCAGGGAGCAATCAGCCCCAGCATTTT | CASISGSNQPQHF
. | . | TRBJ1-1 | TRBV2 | TGTGCCAGCAGTGATGGACTGGGAAGGGTGGGCACTGAAGCTTTCTTT | CASSDGLGRVGTEAFF
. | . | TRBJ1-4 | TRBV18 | TGTGCCAGCTCACCAGAGGACAGAAATGAAAAACTGTTTTTT | CASSPEDRNEKLFF
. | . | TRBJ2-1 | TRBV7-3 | TGTGCCAGCAGTCGACAGTCCCATGAGCAGTTCTTC | CASSRQSHEQFF
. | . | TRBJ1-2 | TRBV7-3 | TGTGCCAGCAGCCGAAAACCGGACTATGGCTACACCTTC | CASSRKPDYGYTF
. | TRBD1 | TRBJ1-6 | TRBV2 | TGTGCCAGCAGTGCCTGGACAGGGAGTTCACCCCTCCACTTT | CASSAWTGSSPLHF
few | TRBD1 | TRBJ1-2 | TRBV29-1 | TGCAGCGTTGAAGAAGTGGACAGGGGATTCTATGGCTACACCTTC | CSVEEVDRGFYGYTF
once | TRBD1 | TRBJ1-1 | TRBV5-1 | TGCGCCAGCAGCTGGGGTGGACAGGGTCGGAACACTGAAGCTTTCTTT | CASSWGGQGRNTEAFF